This passage covers 18 T cell receptor beta chains from one sample sequenced in a study of blood T cells in healthy people across ages. Alongside a J-beta primer mix, a sample-barcoded 5' primer served in a second PCR lasting about 6 to 12 cycles. From the 5' RACE reads, TCRdb called clonotypes with MiXCR, one entry per CDR3 protein. The sample has about 320,000 distinct CDR3 sequences, 27% seen once; the top ten hold 29%. The sequencing input was blood. These TCRs come from a woman between 65 and 79 years old in good health.

V is TRBV7-2 and J is TRBJ2-5; 12 bases are shared with TRBD2. With V trimmed by 5 bases and J by 4 bases, 8 bases remained unmatched. The length of the CDR3 is 16 residues. Germline loops: CDR1 SGHTA, CDR2 FQGNSA. The CDR3 sequence: CASSQALAGGPETQYF. In DNA, the CDR3 is TGTGCCAGCAGCCAAGCCCTAGCGGGAGGGCCAGAGACCCAGTACTTC.

This chain joins TRBV9 and TRBJ1-2; the D gene is possibly TRBD1 (6 bases). The CDR3 is 15 amino acids. Trimming shortened V by 0 bases and J by 2 bases, and 11 bases separated the two germline ends. Per the germline V gene, CDR1 is SGDLS and CDR2 is YYNGEE. The CDR3 coding sequence is TGTGCCAGCAGCGTAGCCGGGGGGCCGAACTATGGCTACACCTTC. Amino acids: CASSVAGGPNYGYTF.

The rearrangement joins TRBV20-1 to TRBJ2-1; D is undetermined. Deletions cut 0 bases from V and 5 bases from J, with 11 bases between. The CDR3 is 14 amino acids. The germline gives CDR1 DFQATT, CDR2 SNEGSKA (reference sequence). The chain's CDR3 is CSARDNFLNNEQFF. CDR3 DNA sequence: TGCAGTGCTAGAGATAACTTTTTGAACAATGAGCAGTTCTTC.

This clonotype was detected many times. This chain uses TRBV18 with TRBJ2-5; perhaps TRBD2 as D (5 bases). The CDR3 has 14 residues. Trimming took off 5 bases at V and 5 bases at J, with 15 bases between the two ends. CDR1 is KGHSH and CDR2 is LQKENI in the germline V gene. Here the CDR3 DNA reads TGTGCCAGCTCATGGACCTCCGGCGGGGAGACCCAGTACTTC. This encodes CASSWTSGGETQYF.

This clonotype was seen only a few times. At one end, the junction sequence differs from germline, possibly due to a read error. DNA for the CDR3: TGTGCCAGCAGCCTAGACTTAGGCGAGCAGTACTTC. Its protein product is CASSLDLGEQYF. The J gene is TRBJ2-7, the V gene TRBV11-2; D unresolved. Germline CDR1 reads SGHAT; CDR2 reads FQNNGV. This CDR3 region has 12 residues.

The CDR3 sequence is CATYRAGGEKLFF. The DNA of the CDR3 is TGTGCCACCTACAGGGCGGGTGGTGAAAAACTGTTTTTT. The chain has TRBV2 and TRBJ1-4, with a possible D match to TRBD1 (6 bases). The CDR3 has 13 residues. V lost 10 bases to trimming and J lost 7 bases, with 16 bases between them. Germline V gene lookup returns CDR1 SNHLY and CDR2 FYNNEI.

The chain joins TRBV5-4 to TRBJ2-4; D possibly corresponds to TRBD2 (5 bases). Trimming shortened V by 2 bases and J by 4 bases, and 13 bases separated the two germline ends. Germline assignment: CDR1 SGHNT and CDR2 YYREEE (reference sequence). The CDR3 loop spans 15 amino acids. As DNA, the CDR3 is TGTGCCAGCAGCTTTGCGGGCAGCTCAAAAAACATTCAGTACTTC. This gives the protein CASSFAGSSKNIQYF.

This clonotype was seen a few times. V and J are TRBV7-3 and TRBJ2-3; 7 bases are shared with TRBD2. The CDR3 totals 17 residues. From germline, CDR1 is SGHTA and CDR2 FQGTGA. Trimming removed 5 bases from V and 2 bases from J; junction bases left unmatched: 13. This CDR3 is CASSPMAGGSYTDTQYF. The CDR3, as DNA: TGTGCCAGCAGCCCCATGGCGGGCGGGAGTTACACAGATACGCAGTATTTT.

This clonotype has a handful of counts. This chain links TRBV7-2 with TRBJ2-3; D might be TRBD2 (5 bases). Trimming took 7 bases from V and 4 from J, leaving 6 bases between them. The CDR3 spans 11 residues. Germline V lookup: CDR1 SGHTA, CDR2 FQGNSA. CDR3 nucleotides: TGTGCCAGCATGGAGGCAGATACGCAGTATTTT. This encodes CASMEADTQYF.

This clonotype was detected only a few times. The rearrangement links TRBV29-1 to TRBJ2-2; the D is unclear. Germline V gene data show CDR1 as SQVTM and CDR2 as ANQGSEA. The V end was cut by 5 bases, the J end by 4 bases, with 8 bases between. CDR3 length equals 12 residues. The CDR3 loop reads CSVQAITGELFF. The CDR3, as DNA: TGCAGCGTTCAGGCGATCACCGGGGAGCTGTTTTTT.

This clonotype was detected only a few times. The J gene is TRBJ2-7, the V gene TRBV10-3; the D is unclear. CDR1 ENHRY and CDR2 SYGVKD come from the germline V gene. V lost 5 bases to trimming and J lost 4 bases, with 12 bases between them. The CDR3 is 13 residues long. CDR3 residues: CAISYSDAYEQYF. The CDR3 DNA sequence: TGTGCCATCAGTTACAGCGACGCTTACGAGCAGTACTTC.

This clonotype appeared a few times. V usage is TRBV7-2 and J usage is TRBJ1-5; no firm D call. The ends were cut back, 2 bases at V and 0 bases at J, with 5 bases in the middle. The CDR3 totals 14 residues. Germline CDR1 reads SGHTA; CDR2 reads FQGNSA. The CDR3 reads CASSLTFSNQPQHF. The CDR3 DNA is TGTGCCAGCAGCTTAACTTTTAGCAATCAGCCCCAGCATTTT.

The chain has TRBV12-3 or TRBV12-4 and TRBJ2-3; 14 positions agree with TRBD2. This CDR3 has 15 amino acids. With V trimmed by 5 bases and J by 6 bases, 4 bases remained unmatched. CDR3 DNA: TGTGCCAGCAGTCTCAGGACTAGCGGGGGGGATACGCAGTATTTT. Translating it yields CASSLRTSGGDTQYF.

The chain couples TRBV7-2 to TRBJ2-7; D unresolved. This CDR3 contains 13 residues. V lost 4 bases to trimming and J lost 2 bases, with 9 bases between them. Germline V gene lookup returns CDR1 SGHTA and CDR2 FQGNSA. The CDR3 region has the DNA TGTGCCAGCAGCTCCCCTGGGCCCTACGAGCAGTACTTC. Translated: CASSSPGPYEQYF.

This clonotype turned up a few times. The gene calls are TRBV20-1 and TRBJ1-1, with D maybe TRBD1 (5 bases). Germline CDR1 is DFQATT and CDR2 is SNEGSKA (reference sequence). This CDR3 contains 14 residues. V gave up 8 bases and J gave up 6 bases, with 22 bases separating them. The CDR3 reads CSIIPSGRISEAFF. Written as DNA, the CDR3 is TGCAGTATCATCCCGTCGGGACGGATCTCTGAAGCTTTCTTT.

This rearrangement joins TRBV12-3 or TRBV12-4 to TRBJ1-1, with 9 bases aligning to TRBD1. The CDR3 totals 15 residues. V lost 6 bases, J lost 7 bases, and 12 bases stayed unmatched. The CDR3 spells CASSLGDREGVEAFF. The CDR3 coding sequence is TGTGCCAGCAGCTTGGGGGACAGGGAGGGTGTTGAAGCTTTCTTT.

V gene TRBV9 combines with J gene TRBJ2-1, with TRBD2 matching over 13 bases. The CDR3 has 15 residues. Trimming took 5 bases from V and 10 from J; bases not matched to a gene: 9. The germline CDR1 and CDR2 sequences are SGDLS and YYNGEE. Here the CDR3 DNA reads TGTGCCAGCAGTTGGGGGACTAGCGGGACTAGGGAGCAGTTCTTC. This sequence encodes CASSWGTSGTREQFF.

This clonotype has a count of ten or more. This chain joins TRBV6-1 and TRBJ1-3; D is uncertain. Germline V gives CDR1 MNHNS, CDR2 SASEGT. The germline V and J ends were trimmed by 4 bases and 0 bases, with 10 bases remaining between them. The CDR3 is 15 amino acids. The CDR3 coding sequence is TGTGCCAGCAGTGTACCCTCGGGCTCTGGAAACACCATATATTTT. As protein: CASSVPSGSGNTIYF.